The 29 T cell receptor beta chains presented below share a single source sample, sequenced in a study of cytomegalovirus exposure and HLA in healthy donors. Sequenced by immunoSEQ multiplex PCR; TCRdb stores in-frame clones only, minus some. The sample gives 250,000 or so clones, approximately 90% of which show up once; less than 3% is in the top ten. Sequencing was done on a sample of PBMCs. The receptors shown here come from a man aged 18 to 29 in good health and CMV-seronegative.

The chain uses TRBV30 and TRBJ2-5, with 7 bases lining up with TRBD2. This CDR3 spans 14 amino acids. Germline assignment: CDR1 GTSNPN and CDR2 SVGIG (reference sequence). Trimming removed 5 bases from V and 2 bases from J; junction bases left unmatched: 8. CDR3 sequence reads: CAWSAGVGQETQYF. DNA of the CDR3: TGTGCCTGGTCGGCGGGAGTCGGGCAAGAGACCCAGTACTTC.

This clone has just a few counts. The CDR3: CASSYETGAWGYTF. The CDR3 bases are TGTGCCAGCAGCTACGAGACAGGTGCCTGGGGCTACACCTTC. The rearrangement links TRBV7-9 to TRBJ1-2; D is perhaps TRBD1 (6 bases). Between the trimmed V and J ends, which lost 4 bases and 8 bases, there was a span of 17 bases. The CDR3 spans 14 residues. Germline values: CDR1 SEHNR, CDR2 FQNEAQ (reference sequence).

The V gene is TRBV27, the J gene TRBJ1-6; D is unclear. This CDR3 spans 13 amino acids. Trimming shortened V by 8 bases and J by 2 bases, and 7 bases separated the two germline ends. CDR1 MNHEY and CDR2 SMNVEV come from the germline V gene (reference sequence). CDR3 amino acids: CASLGAYNSPLHF. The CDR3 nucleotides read TGTGCCAGCTTGGGCGCCTATAATTCACCCCTCCACTTT.

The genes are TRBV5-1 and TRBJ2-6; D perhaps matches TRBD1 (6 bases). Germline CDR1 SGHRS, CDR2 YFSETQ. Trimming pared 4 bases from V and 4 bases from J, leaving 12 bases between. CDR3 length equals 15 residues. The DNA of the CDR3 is TGCGCCAGCAGCGGGGCAGGGGTCGGGGCCAACGTCCTGACTTTC. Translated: CASSGAGVGANVLTF.

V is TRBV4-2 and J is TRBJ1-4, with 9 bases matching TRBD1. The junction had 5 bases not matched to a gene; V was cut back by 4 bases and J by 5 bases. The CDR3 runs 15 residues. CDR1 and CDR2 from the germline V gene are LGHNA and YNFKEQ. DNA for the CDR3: TGTGCCAGCAGCCCCCCGGGACAGGGAAATGAAAAACTGTTTTTT. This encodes CASSPPGQGNEKLFF.

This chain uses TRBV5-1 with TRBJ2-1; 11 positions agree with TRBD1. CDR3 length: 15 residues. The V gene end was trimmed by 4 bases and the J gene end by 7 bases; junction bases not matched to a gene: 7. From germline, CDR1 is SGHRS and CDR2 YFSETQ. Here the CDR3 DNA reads TGCGCCAGCAGCAAGGGACAGGGGGGAAGTAATGAGCAGTTCTTC. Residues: CASSKGQGGSNEQFF.

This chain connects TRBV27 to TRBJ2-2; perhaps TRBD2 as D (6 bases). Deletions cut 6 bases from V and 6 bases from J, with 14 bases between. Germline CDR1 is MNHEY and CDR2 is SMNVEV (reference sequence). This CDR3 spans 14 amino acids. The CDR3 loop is CASRDYLDAGELFF. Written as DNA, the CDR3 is TGTGCCAGCAGGGACTACCTGGACGCCGGGGAGCTGTTTTTT.

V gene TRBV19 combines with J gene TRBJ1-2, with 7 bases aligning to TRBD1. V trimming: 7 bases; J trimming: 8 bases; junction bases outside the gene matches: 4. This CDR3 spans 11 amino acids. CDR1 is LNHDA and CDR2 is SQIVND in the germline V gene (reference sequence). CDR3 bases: TGTGCCAGTACAACAGGGGTCGGCTACACCTTC. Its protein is CASTTGVGYTF.

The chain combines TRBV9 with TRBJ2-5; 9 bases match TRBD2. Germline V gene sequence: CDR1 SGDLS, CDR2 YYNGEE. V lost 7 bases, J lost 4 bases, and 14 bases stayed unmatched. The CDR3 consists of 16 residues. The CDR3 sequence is CASSFSGGAGRETQYF. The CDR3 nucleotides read TGTGCCAGCTCCTTTAGCGGGGGAGCAGGTCGAGAGACCCAGTACTTC.

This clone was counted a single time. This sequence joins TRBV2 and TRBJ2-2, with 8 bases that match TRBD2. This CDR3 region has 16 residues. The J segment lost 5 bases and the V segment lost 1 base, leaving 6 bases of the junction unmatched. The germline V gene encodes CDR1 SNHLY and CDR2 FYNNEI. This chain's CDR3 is CASSEGSGGETGELFF. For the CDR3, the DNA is TGTGCCAGCAGTGAAGGCAGCGGGGGCGAGACCGGGGAGCTGTTTTTT.

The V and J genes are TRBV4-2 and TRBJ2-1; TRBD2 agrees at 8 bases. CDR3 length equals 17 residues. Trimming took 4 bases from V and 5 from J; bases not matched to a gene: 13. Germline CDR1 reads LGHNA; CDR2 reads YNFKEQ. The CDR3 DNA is TGTGCCAGCAGCCCCATCGGGAGGGCGTATGTAAACAATGAGCAGTTCTTC. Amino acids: CASSPIGRAYVNNEQFF.

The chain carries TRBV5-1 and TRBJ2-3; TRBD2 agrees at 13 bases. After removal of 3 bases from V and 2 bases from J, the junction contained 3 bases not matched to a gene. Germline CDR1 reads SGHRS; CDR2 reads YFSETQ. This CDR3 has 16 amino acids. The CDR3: CASSSGLAGFTDTQYF. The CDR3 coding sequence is TGCGCCAGCAGCTCGGGACTAGCGGGGTTCACAGATACGCAGTATTTT.

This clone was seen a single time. The DNA for the CDR3 is TGTGCCAGCAGTTCCTACATAGCCGGGGCTAACTATGGCTACACCTTC. Translating gives CASSSYIAGANYGYTF. J is TRBJ1-2 and V is TRBV27, with unresolved D. Deletions cut 4 bases from V and 0 bases from J, with 15 bases between. This CDR3 contains 16 residues. The germline gives CDR1 MNHEY, CDR2 SMNVEV (reference sequence).

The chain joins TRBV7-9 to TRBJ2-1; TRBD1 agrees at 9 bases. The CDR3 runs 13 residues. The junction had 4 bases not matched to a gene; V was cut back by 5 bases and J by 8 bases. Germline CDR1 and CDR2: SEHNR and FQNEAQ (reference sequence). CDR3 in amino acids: CASSPGTGYEQFF. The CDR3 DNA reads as TGTGCCAGCAGCCCCGGGACAGGGTATGAGCAGTTCTTC.

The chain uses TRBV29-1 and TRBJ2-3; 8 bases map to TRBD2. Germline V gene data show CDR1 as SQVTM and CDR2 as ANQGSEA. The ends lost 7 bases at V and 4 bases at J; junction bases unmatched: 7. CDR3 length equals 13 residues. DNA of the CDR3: TGCAGCGCACCGGGACTAGGATCAGATACGCAGTATTTT. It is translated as CSAPGLGSDTQYF.

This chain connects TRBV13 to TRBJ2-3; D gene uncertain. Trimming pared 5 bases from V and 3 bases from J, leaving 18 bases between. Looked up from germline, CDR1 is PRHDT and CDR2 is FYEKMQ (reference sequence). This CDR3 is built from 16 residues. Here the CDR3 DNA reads TGTGCCAGCAGCCCCCGTATGGCCCTCTGGACAGATACGCAGTATTTT. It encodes CASSPRMALWTDTQYF.

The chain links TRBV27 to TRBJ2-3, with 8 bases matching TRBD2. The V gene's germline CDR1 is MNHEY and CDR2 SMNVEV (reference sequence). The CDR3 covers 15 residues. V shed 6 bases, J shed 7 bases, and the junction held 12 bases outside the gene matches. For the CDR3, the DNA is TGTGCCAGCAGCTGGAGCGGGGGCCTTATCAATACGCAGTATTTT. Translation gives CASSWSGGLINTQYF.

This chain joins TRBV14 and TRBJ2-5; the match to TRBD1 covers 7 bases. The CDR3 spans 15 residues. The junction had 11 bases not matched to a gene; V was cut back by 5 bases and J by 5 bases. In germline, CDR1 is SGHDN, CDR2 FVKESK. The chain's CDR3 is CASSDRTGMGETQYF. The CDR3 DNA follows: TGTGCCAGCAGCGATCGGACAGGAATGGGGGAGACCCAGTACTTC.

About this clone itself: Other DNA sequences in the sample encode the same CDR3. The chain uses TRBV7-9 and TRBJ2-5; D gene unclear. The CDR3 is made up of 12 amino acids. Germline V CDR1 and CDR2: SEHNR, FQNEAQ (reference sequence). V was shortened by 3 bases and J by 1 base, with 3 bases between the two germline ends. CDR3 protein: CASSFSQETQYF. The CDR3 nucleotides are TGTGCCAGCAGCTTTAGCCAAGAGACCCAGTACTTC.

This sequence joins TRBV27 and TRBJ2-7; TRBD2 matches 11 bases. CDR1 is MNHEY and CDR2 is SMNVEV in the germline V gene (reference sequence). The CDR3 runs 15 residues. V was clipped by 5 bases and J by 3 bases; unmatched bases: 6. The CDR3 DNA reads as TGTGCCAGCAGTATAAGACTAGCGGGAAACTACGAGCAGTACTTC. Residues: CASSIRLAGNYEQYF.

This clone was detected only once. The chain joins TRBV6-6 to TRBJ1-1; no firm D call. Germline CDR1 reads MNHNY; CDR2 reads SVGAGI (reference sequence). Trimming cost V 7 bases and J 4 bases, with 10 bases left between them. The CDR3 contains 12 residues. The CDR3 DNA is TGTGCCAGCACTGACTTCCCCACTGAAGCTTTCTTT. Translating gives CASTDFPTEAFF.

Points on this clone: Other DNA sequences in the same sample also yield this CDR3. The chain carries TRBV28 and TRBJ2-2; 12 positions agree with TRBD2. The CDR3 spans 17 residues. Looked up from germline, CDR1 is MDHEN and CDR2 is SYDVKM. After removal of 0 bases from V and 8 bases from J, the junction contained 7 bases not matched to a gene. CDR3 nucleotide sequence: TGTGCCAGCAGTTTATGGAGGCTAGCGGGGGGGCCTGGGGAGCTGTTTTTT. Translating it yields CASSLWRLAGGPGELFF.

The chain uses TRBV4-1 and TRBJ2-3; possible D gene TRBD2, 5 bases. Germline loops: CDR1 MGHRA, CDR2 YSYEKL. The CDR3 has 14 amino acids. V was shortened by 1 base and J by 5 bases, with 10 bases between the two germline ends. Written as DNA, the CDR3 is TGCGCCAGCAGCCAAGGCCTAGCACGAGATACGCAGTATTTT. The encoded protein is CASSQGLARDTQYF.

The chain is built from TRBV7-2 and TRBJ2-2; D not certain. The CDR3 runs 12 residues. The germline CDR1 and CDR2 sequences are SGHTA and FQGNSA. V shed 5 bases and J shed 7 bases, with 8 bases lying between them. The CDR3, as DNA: TGTGCCAGCAGCCCCAGGATCGGGGAGCTGTTTTTT. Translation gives CASSPRIGELFF.

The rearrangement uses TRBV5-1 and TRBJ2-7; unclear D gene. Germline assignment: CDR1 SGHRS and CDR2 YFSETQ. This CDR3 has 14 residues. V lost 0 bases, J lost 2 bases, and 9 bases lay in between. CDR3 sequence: CASSLVPAAYEQYF. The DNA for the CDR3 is TGCGCCAGCAGCTTGGTTCCCGCAGCCTACGAGCAGTACTTC.

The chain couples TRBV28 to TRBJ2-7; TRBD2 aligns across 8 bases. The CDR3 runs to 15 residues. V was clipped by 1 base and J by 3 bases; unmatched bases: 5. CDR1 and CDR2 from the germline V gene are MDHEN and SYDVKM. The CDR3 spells CASSLSTGRGYEQYF. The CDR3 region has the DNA TGTGCCAGCAGTTTATCGACCGGGAGGGGCTACGAGCAGTACTTC.

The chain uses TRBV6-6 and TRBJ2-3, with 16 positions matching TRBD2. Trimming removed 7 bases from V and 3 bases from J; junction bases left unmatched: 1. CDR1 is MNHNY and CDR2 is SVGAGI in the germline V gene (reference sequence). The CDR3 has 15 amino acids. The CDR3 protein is CASKGLAGGTDTQYF. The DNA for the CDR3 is TGTGCCAGCAAGGGACTAGCGGGAGGGACAGATACGCAGTATTTT.

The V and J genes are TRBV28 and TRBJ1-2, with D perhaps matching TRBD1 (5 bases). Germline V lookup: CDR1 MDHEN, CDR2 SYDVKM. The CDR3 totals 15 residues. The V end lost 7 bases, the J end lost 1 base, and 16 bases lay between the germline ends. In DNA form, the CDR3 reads TGTGCCAGCACCCCAGGGATCCGGTATAACTATGGCTACACCTTC. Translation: CASTPGIRYNYGYTF.

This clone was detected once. The CDR3 spells CASSRGNYGYTF. The CDR3 DNA follows: TGTGCCAGCAGTAGGGGGAACTATGGCTACACCTTC. The chain employs TRBV6-5 and TRBJ1-2, with D tentatively TRBD1 (6 bases). Germline V gene lookup returns CDR1 MNHEY and CDR2 SVGAGI. V lost 5 bases, J lost 2 bases, and 6 bases lay in between. The CDR3 spans 12 residues.